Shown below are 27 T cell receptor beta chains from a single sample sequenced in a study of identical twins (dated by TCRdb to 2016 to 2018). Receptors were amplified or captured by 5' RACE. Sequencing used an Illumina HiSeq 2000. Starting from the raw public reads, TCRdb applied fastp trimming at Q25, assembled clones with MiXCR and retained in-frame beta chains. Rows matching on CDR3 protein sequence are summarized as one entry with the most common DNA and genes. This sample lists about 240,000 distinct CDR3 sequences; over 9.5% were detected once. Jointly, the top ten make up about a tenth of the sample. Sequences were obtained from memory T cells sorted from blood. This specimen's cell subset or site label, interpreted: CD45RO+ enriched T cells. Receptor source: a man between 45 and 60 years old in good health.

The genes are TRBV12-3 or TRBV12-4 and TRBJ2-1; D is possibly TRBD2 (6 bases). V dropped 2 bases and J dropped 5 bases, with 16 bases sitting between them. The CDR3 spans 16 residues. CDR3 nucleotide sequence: TGTGCCAGCAGTTTAAGGCCTGGCGGGGTCAACAATGAGCAGTTCTTC. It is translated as CASSLRPGGVNNEQFF.

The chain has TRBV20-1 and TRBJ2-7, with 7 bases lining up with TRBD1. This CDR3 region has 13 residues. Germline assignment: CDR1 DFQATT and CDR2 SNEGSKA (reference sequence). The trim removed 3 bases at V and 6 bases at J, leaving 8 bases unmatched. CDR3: CSARSPWDSEQYF. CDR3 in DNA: TGCAGTGCTAGGTCCCCCTGGGACAGCGAGCAGTACTTC.

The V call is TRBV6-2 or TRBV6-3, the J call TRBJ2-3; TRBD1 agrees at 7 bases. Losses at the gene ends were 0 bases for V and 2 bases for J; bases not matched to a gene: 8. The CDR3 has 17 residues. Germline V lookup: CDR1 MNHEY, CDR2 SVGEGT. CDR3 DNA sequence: TGTGCCAGCAGTTACTCGAGACAGGGCCTTTTCACAGATACGCAGTATTTT. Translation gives CASSYSRQGLFTDTQYF.

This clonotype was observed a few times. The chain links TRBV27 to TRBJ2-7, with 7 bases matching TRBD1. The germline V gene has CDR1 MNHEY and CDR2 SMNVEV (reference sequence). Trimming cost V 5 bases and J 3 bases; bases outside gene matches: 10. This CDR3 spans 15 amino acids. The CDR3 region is CASSIQVGTVYEQYF. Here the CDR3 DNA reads TGTGCCAGCAGTATCCAGGTTGGGACAGTCTACGAGCAGTACTTC.

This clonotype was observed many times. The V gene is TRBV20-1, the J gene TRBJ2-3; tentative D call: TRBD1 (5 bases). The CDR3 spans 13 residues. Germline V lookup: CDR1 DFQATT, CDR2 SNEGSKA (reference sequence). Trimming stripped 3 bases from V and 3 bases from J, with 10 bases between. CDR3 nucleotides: TGCAGTGCTAGCAGGGTAGGGACAGATACGCAGTATTTT. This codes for CSASRVGTDTQYF.

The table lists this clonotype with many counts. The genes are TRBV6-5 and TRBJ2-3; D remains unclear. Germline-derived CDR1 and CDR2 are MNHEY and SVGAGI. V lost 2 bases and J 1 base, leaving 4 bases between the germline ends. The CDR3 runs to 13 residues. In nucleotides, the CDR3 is TGTGCCAGCAGTTACAGGGGCACAGATACGCAGTATTTT. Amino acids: CASSYRGTDTQYF.

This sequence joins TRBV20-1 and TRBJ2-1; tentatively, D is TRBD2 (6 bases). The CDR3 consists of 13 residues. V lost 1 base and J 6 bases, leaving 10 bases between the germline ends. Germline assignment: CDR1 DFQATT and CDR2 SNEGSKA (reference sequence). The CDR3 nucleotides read TGCAGTGCTAGAGCCCGGGAGTTCAATGAGCAGTTCTTC. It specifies CSARAREFNEQFF.

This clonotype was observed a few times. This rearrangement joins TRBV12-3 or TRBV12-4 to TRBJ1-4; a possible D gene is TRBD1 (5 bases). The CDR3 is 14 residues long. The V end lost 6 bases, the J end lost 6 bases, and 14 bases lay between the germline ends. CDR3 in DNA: TGTGCCAGCAGCGCCTGGGGGGGGGATGAAAAACTGTTTTTT. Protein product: CASSAWGGDEKLFF.

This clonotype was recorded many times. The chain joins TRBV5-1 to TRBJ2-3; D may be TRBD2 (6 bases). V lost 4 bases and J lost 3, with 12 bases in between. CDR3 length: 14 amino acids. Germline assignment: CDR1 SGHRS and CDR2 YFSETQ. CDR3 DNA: TGCGCCAGCAGCGTGACGGGGAGGACAGATACGCAGTATTTT. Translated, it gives CASSVTGRTDTQYF.

The CDR3 loop reads CASSVAGGGYTF. The CDR3, as DNA: TGTGCCAGCAGCGTAGCAGGGGGTGGCTACACCTTC. V usage is TRBV9 and J usage is TRBJ1-2; 7 bases line up with TRBD1. V lost 0 bases to trimming and J lost 7 bases; unmatched junction nucleotides: 0. CDR1 SGDLS and CDR2 YYNGEE come from the germline V gene. This CDR3 is built from 12 residues.

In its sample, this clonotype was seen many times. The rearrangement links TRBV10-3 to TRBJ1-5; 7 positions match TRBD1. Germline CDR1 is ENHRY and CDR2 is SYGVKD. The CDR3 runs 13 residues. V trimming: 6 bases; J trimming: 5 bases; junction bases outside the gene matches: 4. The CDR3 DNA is TGTGCCATCAGGGACAGGCTGGATCAGCCCCAGCATTTT. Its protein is CAIRDRLDQPQHF.

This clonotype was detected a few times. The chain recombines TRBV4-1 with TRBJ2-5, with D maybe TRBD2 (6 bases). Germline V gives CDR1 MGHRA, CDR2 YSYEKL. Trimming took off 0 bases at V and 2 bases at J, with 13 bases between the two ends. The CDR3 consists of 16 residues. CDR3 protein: CASSQDGAGRQETQYF. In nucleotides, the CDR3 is TGCGCCAGCAGCCAAGATGGAGCCGGGAGACAAGAGACCCAGTACTTC.

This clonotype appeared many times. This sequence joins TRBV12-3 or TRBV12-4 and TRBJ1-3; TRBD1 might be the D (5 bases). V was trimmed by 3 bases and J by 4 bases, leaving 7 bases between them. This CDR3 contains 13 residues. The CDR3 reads CASSLQGGNTIYF. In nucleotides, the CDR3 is TGTGCCAGCAGTTTGCAGGGCGGAAACACCATATATTTT.

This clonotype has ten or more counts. In nucleotides, the CDR3 is TGTGCCACCAGTGACTGGACTAGCGGGAAGGCAGATACGCAGTATTTT. Translation gives CATSDWTSGKADTQYF. This chain joins TRBV24-1 and TRBJ2-3, with 12 bases that match TRBD2. The CDR3 runs 16 residues. Germline V gene data show CDR1 as KGHDR and CDR2 as SFDVKD. Losses at the gene ends were 4 bases for V and 4 bases for J; bases not matched to a gene: 5.

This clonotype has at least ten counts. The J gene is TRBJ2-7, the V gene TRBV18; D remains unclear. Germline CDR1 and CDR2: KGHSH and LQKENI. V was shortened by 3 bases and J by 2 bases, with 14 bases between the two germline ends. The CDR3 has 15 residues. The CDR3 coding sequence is TGTGCCAGCTCACCCGACGGCCTTGCGACCTACGAGCAGTACTTC. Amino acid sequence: CASSPDGLATYEQYF.

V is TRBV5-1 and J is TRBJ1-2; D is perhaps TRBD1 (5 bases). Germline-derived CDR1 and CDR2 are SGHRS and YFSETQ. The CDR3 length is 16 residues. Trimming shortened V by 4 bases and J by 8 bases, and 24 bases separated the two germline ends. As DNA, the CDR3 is TGCGCCAGCAGCCCCGGGCATGGAGGGGCTGCCCAGGGCTACACCTTC. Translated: CASSPGHGGAAQGYTF.

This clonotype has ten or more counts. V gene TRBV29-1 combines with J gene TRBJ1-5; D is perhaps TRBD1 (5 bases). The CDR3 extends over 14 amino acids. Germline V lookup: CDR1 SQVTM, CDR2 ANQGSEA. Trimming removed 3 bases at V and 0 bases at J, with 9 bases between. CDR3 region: CSVDGGYSNQPQHF. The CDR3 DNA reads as TGCAGCGTTGATGGGGGGTATAGCAATCAGCCCCAGCATTTT.

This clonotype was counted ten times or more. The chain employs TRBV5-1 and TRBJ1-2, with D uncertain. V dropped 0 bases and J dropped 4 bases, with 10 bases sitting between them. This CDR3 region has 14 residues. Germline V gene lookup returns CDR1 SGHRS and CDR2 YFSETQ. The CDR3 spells CASSLADGSYGYTF. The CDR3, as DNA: TGCGCCAGCAGCTTGGCCGACGGATCCTATGGCTACACCTTC.

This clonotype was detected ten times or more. The CDR3 reads CASSQETGGGNPALHF. CDR3 nucleotides: TGCGCCAGCAGCCAAGAGACGGGAGGGGGTAATCCGGCCCTCCACTTT. V gene TRBV4-3 combines with J gene TRBJ1-6; TRBD1 is a possible D gene (6 bases). Trimming left V 0 bases short and J 14 bases short, with 20 bases between. The CDR3 contains 16 residues. CDR1 and CDR2 (germline): LGHNA, YSLEER.

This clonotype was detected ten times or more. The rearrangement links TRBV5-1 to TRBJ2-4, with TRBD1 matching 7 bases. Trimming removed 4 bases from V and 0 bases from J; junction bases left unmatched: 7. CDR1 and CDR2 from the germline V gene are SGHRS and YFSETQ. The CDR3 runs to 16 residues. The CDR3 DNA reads TGCGCCAGCAGCGGGGACAGTCCTCAAGCCAAAAACATTCAGTACTTC. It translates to CASSGDSPQAKNIQYF.

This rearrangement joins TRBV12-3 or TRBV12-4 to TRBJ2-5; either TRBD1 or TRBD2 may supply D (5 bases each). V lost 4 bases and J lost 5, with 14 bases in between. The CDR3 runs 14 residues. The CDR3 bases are TGTGCCAGCAGTTCCTCCAGGGACGGGGAGACCCAGTACTTC. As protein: CASSSSRDGETQYF.

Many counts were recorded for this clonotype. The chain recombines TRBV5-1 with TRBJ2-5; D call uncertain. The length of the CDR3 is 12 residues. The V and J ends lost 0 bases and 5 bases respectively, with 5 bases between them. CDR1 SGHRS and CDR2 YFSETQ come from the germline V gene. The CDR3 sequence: CASSLDFETQYF. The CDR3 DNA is TGCGCCAGCAGCTTGGATTTCGAGACCCAGTACTTC. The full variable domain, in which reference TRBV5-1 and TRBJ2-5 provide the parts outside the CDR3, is KAGVTQTPRYLIKTRGQQVTLSCSPISGHRSVSWYQQTPGQGLQFLFEYFSETQRNKGNFPGRFSGRQFSNSRSEMNVSTLELGDSALYLCASSLDFETQYFGPGTRLLVL.

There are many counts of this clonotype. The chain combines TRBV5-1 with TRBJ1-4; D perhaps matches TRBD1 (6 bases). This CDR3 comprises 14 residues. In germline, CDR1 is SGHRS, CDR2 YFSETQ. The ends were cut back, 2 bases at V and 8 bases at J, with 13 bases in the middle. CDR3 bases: TGCGCCAGCAGCTTCAGGGGCGAAGAGGAAAAACTGTTTTTT. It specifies CASSFRGEEEKLFF.

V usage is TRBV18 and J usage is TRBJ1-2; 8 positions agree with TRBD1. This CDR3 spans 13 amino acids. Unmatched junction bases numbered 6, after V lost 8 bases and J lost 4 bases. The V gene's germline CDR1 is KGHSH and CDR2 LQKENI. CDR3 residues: CASALGQVYGYTF. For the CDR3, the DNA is TGTGCCAGCGCACTGGGACAGGTCTATGGCTACACCTTC. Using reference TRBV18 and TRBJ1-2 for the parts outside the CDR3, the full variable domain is NAGVMQNPRHLVRRRGQEARLRCSPMKGHSHVYWYRQLPEEGLKFMVYLQKENIIDESGMPKERFSAEFPKEGPSILRIQQVVRGDSAAYFCASALGQVYGYTFGSGTRLTVV.

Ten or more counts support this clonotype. The CDR3 DNA reads as TGTGCCAGCAGTTTATCGACAGGGGGTGAGGAGCAGTACTTC. Its translation is CASSLSTGGEEQYF. The chain couples TRBV27 to TRBJ2-7; 9 bases are a match to TRBD1. The CDR3 length is 14 residues. J gave up 7 bases and V 0 bases, and 4 bases lay outside the gene matches. Germline V gene sequence: CDR1 MNHEY, CDR2 SMNVEV (reference sequence).

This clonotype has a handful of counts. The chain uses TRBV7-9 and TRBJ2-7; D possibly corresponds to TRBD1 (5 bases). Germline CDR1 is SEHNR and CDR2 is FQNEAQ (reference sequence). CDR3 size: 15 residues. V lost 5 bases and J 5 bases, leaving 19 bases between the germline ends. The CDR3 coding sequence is TGTGCCAGCAGCAAAACAGGCGCAGGAATCCACGAGCAGTACTTC. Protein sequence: CASSKTGAGIHEQYF.

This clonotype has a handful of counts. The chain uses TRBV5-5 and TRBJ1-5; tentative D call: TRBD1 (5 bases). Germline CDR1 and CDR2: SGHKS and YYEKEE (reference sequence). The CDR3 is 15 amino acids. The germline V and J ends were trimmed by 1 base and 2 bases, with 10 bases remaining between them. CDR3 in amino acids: CASSLLRGGNQPQHF. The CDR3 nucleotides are TGTGCCAGCAGCTTGCTCCGGGGGGGCAATCAGCCCCAGCATTTT. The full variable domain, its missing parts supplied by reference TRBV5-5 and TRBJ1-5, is DAGVTQSPTHLIKTRGQQVTLRCSPISGHKSVSWYQQVLGQGPQFIFQYYEKEERGRGNFPDRFSARQFPNYSSELNVNALLLGDSALYLCASSLLRGGNQPQHFGDGTRLSIL.